This TCR beta chain was captured in a study of technical replicates of blood from a handful of donors. TCRdb's copy holds only in-frame clones and misses some; the assay was immunoSEQ multiplex PCR. The data hold approximately 93,000 clones, with about 93% observed a single time. The receptor was isolated from a human donor in good health. The sequenced sample was T cells isolated from PBMCs.

CDR3 DNA sequence: TGTGCCAGCAGTGAAGGGTGGTCCGGGACTTACAATTCACCCCTCCACTTT. Its translation is CASSEGWSGTYNSPLHF. The rearrangement links TRBV6-1 to TRBJ1-6; possible D gene TRBD1, 5 bases. In germline, CDR1 is MNHNS, CDR2 SASEGT. The CDR3 sequence is 17 residues long. V gave up 1 base and J gave up 7 bases, with 17 bases separating them.